Reported below is one T cell receptor (beta chain). As yet, its antigen is unknown. The table came from immunoSEQ multiplex PCR; TCRdb's copy has only in-frame clones and leaves some out. The top ten clones hold approximately 6.8% of a sample with about 52,000 clones, 70% to 90% of them seen once. V lost 0 bases and J 5 bases, leaving 14 bases between the germline ends. Per the germline V gene, CDR1 is SGHRS and CDR2 is YFSETQ. The CDR3 is 15 residues long. These data belong to a study of OX40 agonist ivuxolimab in advanced cancers. Turning to the study itself: The dose-escalation cohort had hepatocellular carcinoma, melanoma, renal cell or head and neck cancer. Study-wide findings and caveats: Still undetermined is the antigen specificity of the expanded peripheral T cells. Both CD4+ and CD8+ T cell populations in blood had undergone clonal expansion by week 6 at 0.1 to 3.0 mg/kg.

Sequencing was performed on CD4+ or CD8+ T cells sorted from blood, taken in a trial of the OX40 agonist ivuxolimab. The chain has TRBV5-1 and TRBJ1-1, with D possibly being TRBD1 (5 bases). This receptor was taken from an adult with an advanced solid tumor such as melanoma, head and neck, liver or kidney cancer. The CDR3: CASSLAVGGSTEAFF. Written as DNA, the CDR3 is TGCGCCAGCAGCTTGGCCGTTGGGGGGAGTACTGAAGCTTTCTTT.